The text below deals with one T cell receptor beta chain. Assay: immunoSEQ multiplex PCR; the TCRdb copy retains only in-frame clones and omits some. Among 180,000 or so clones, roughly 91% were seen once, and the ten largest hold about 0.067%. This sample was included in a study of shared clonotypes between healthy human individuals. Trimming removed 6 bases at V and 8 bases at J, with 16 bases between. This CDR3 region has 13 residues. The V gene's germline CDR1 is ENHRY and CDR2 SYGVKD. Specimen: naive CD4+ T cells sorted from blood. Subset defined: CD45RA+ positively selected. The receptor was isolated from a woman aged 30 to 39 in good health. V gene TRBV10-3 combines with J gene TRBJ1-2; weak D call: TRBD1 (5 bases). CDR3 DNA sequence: TGTGCCATCAGGCCGGGGGGAGGGGACGGCTACACCTTC. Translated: CAIRPGGGDGYTF.